The sample holds one count of the clone carrying this T cell receptor (beta chain). Its antigen is not known. This record belongs to a study of T cells after posttransplantation cyclophosphamide. Findings and limits, study-wide: Skin or GI-infiltrating T cells shared few TRB sequences with blood. Donor-recipient repertoire similarity was low at 1-2 months, rising over year one.

This CDR3 has 18 residues. The trim removed 0 bases at V and 2 bases at J, leaving 10 bases unmatched. Germline CDR1 is SGDLS and CDR2 is YYNGEE. Here immunoSEQ multiplex PCR was the method, and the copy in TCRdb shows in-frame clones only, minus some. In the table there are 17,000 or so clones, about 90% of which are singletons. Cyclophosphamide on days +3 and +4 followed busulfan-fludarabine conditioning and a marrow graft. The source is a male patient between 60 and 69 years old who received an allogeneic stem cell transplant from a related donor and was CMV-positive. The graft donor may be the source of some T cells. The rearrangement uses TRBV9 and TRBJ2-3; TRBD2 agrees at 9 bases. The source material was CD4+ T cells sorted from blood, sampled after allogeneic stem cell transplant with posttransplant cyclophosphamide. The CDR3 region is CASSVASGTGGVTDTQYF. The CDR3 DNA follows: TGTGCCAGCAGCGTAGCTAGCGGGACCGGAGGGGTCACAGATACGCAGTATTTT.